This TCR beta chain is from a study of blood T cell repertoires in COVID-19. Study background: Collection of acute and convalescent COVID-19 samples took place in the United States, Italy and Spain. PBMCs, B-cell-depleted T cells, or T cells provided the cDNA or gDNA that made up the material.

The CDR3 is 13 amino acids. V shed 0 bases and J 12 bases; nucleotides not matched to a gene: 7. The germline gives CDR1 SEHNR, CDR2 FQNEAQ (reference sequence). Original processing methods: By means of reference gene primer amplification, nucleated cell counts were estimated. Measured with immunoSEQ multiplex PCR; TCRdb has only the in-frame clones, and not every one. V and J calls and clone size follow that table, whereas D and trimming were derived from the DNA. The repertoire holds roughly 80,000 clones, 60% to 80% seen once, with 9.5% to 10% in the top ten. The chain recombines TRBV7-9 with TRBJ2-7, with 8 bases identical to TRBD1. Sequencing was carried out using peripheral blood. This clonotype was sampled from a human donor in a cohort sampled during active COVID-19. CDR3 loop: CASSLAATGDAYF. In nucleotides, the CDR3 is TGTGCCAGCAGCTTAGCGGCGACAGGGGACGCGTACTTC.